The clone carrying this T cell receptor beta chain was counted a few times. RNA transcripts provided the source from which TCR beta CDR3 regions were amplified. HTBI primers were employed in a first-round RT-PCR of the TCR CDR3. Using its own MiXCR run on the multiplex PCR reads, TCRdb lists one record per CDR3 protein. The top ten hold about 10% of the sample, which has some 760,000 distinct CDR3 sequences, approximately 14% seen once. This entry belongs to a study of T cells in Graves' hyperthyroidism and ophthalmopathy. On the study more broadly: Prior to any treatment, at the point of initial diagnosis, peripheral blood was collected.

Per germline, CDR1 ENHRY and CDR2 SYGVKD. V was clipped by 2 bases and J by 7 bases, with 9 bases between them. CDR3 length: 14 amino acids. Diagnoses were established using clinical symptoms, serum thyroxine and TRAb, thyroid ultrasound and orbital computed tomography. This clonotype was sampled from a woman under 30 with Graves' hyperthyroidism. The sample comprised blood. The chain employs TRBV10-3 and TRBJ1-6; TRBD1 might be the D (5 bases). The CDR3 spells CAISEMSGNSPLHF. The CDR3 DNA is TGTGCCATCAGTGAGATGTCAGGGAATTCACCCCTCCACTTT.